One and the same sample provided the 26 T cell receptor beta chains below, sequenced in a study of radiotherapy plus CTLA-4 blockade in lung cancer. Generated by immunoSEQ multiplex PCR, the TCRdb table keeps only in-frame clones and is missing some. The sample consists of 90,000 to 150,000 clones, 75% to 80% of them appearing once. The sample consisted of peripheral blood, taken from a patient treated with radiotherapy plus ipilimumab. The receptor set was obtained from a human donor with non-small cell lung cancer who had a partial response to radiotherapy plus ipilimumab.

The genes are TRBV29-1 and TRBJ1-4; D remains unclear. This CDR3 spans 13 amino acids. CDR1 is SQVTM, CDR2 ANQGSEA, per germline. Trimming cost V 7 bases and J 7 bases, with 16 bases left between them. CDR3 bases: TGCAGCGCCTCCCAGTCGGCGGGTGAAAAACTGTTTTTT. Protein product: CSASQSAGEKLFF.

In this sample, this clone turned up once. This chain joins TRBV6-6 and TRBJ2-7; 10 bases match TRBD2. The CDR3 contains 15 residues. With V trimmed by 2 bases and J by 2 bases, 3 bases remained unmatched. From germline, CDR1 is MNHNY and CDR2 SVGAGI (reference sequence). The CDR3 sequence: CASSYGLAGAYEQYF. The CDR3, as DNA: TGTGCCAGCAGTTACGGCCTAGCGGGGGCCTACGAGCAGTACTTC.

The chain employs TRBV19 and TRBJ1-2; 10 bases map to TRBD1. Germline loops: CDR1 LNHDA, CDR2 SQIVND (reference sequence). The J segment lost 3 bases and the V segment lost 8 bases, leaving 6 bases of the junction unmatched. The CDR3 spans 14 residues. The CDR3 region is CASRTGGLDYGYTF. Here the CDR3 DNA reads TGTGCCAGTCGGACAGGGGGACTCGACTATGGCTACACCTTC.

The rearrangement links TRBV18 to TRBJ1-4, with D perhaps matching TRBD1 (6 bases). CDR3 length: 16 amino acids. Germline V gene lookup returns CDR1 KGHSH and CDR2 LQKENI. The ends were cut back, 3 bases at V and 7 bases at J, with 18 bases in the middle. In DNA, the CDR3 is TGTGCCAGCTCACCCTCCCTCGGGGGAGGGGGTGAAAAACTGTTTTTT. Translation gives CASSPSLGGGGEKLFF.

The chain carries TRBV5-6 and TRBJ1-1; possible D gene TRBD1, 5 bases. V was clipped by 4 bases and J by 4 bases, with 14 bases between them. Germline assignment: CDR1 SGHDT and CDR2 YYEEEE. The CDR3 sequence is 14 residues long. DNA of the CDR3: TGTGCCAGCAGCACGGGACTTCGCGGCACTGAAGCTTTCTTT. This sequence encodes CASSTGLRGTEAFF. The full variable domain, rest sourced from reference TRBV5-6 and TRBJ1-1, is DAGVTQSPTHLIKTRGQQVTLRCSPKSGHDTVSWYQQALGQGPQFIFQYYEEEERQRGNFPDRFSGHQFPNYSSELNVNALLLGDSALYLCASSTGLRGTEAFFGQGTRLTVV.

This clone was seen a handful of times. CDR3 in DNA: TGTGCCAGCAGCGAGGGACAGGGCGCCTACAATGAGCAGTTCTTC. It codes for CASSEGQGAYNEQFF. The chain joins TRBV9 to TRBJ2-1; TRBD1 agrees at 9 bases. V shed 3 bases, J shed 2 bases, and the junction held 3 bases outside the gene matches. The CDR3 contains 15 residues. Germline-derived CDR1 and CDR2 are SGDLS and YYNGEE.

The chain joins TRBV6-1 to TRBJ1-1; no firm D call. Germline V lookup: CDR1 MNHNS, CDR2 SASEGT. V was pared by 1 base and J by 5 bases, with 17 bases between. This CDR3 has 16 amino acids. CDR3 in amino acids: CASSEVRVLIGTEAFF. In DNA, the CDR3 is TGTGCCAGCAGTGAAGTGAGGGTACTTATCGGGACTGAAGCTTTCTTT.

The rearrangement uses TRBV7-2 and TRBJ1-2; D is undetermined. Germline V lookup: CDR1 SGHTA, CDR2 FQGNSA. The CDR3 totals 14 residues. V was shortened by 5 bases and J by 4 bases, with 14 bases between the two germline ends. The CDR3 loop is CASSPQSTLYGYTF. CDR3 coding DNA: TGTGCCAGCAGCCCCCAAAGCACTCTCTATGGCTACACCTTC. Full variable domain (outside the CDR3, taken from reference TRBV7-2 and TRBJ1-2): GAGVSQSPSNKVTEKGKDVELRCDPISGHTALYWYRQSLGQGLEFLIYFQGNSAPDKSGLPSDRFSAERTGGSVSTLTIQRTQQEDSAVYLCASSPQSTLYGYTFGSGTRLTVV.

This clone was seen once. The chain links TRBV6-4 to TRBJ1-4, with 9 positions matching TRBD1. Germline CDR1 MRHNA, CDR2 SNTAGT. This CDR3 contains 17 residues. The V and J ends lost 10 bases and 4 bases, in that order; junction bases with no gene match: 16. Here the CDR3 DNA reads TGTGCCACCCTTGACGGGACAGGGCTGTTACTTAATGAAAAACTGTTTTTT. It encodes CATLDGTGLLLNEKLFF.

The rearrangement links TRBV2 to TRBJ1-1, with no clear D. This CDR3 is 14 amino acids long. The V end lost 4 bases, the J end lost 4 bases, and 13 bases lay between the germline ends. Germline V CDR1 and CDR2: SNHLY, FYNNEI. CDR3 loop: CASSGDRSSTEAFF. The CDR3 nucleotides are TGTGCCAGCAGTGGCGACCGGAGCAGCACTGAAGCTTTCTTT.

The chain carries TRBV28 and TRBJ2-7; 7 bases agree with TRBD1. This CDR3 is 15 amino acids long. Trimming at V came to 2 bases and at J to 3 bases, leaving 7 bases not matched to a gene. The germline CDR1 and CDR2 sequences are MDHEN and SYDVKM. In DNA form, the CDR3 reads TGTGCCAGCAGTTTACGGGACAGATGGGTCTACGAGCAGTACTTC. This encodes CASSLRDRWVYEQYF. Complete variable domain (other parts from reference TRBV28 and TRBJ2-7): DVKVTQSSRYLVKRTGEKVFLECVQDMDHENMFWYRQDPGLGLRLIYFSYDVKMKEKGDIPEGYSVSREKKERFSLILESASTNQTSMYLCASSLRDRWVYEQYFGPGTRLTVT.

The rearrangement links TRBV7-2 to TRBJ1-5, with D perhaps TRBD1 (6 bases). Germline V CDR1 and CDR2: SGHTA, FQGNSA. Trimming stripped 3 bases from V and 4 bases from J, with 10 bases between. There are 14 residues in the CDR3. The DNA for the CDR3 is TGTGCCAGCAGCTTCATGGACAGTAATCAGCCCCAGCATTTT. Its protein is CASSFMDSNQPQHF.

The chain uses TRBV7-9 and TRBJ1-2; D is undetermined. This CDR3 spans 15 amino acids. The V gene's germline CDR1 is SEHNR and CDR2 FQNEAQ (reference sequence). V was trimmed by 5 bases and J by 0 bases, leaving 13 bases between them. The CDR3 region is CASSQASQPNYGYTF. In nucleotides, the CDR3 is TGTGCCAGCAGCCAAGCGTCGCAGCCTAACTATGGCTACACCTTC. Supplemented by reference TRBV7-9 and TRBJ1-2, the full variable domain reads DTGVSQNPRHKITKRGQNVTFRCDPISEHNRLYWYRQTLGQGPEFLTYFQNEAQLEKSRLLSDRFSAERPKGSFSTLEIQRTEQGDSAMYLCASSQASQPNYGYTFGSGTRLTVV.

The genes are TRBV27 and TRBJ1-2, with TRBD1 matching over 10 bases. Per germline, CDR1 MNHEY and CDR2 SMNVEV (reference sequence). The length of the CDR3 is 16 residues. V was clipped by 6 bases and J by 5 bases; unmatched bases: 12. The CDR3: CASSPTRTGGIYGYTF. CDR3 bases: TGTGCCAGCAGCCCGACTCGGACAGGGGGGATTTATGGCTACACCTTC.

As DNA, the CDR3 is TGTGCCAGCAGTGTAGAGGGGGCGCGGGGCTACACCTTC. This translates into CASSVEGARGYTF. The chain couples TRBV2 to TRBJ1-2; 7 bases fit TRBD1. The V gene end was trimmed by 4 bases and the J gene end by 8 bases; junction bases not matched to a gene: 7. The length of the CDR3 is 13 residues. The germline V gene encodes CDR1 SNHLY and CDR2 FYNNEI.

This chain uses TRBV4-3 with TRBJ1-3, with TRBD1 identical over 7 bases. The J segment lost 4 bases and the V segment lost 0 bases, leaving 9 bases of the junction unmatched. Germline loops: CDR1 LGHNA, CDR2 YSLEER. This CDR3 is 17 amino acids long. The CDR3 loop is CASSQDLTGVIGNTIYF. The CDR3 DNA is TGCGCCAGCAGCCAAGATCTTACAGGGGTGATAGGAAACACCATATATTTT.

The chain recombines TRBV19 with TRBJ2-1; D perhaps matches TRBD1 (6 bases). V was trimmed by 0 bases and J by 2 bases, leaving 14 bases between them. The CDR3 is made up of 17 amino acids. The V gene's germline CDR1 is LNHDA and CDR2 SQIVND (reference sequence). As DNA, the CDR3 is TGTGCCAGTAGTATAGATACCAGGGGCATAACCTACAATGAGCAGTTCTTC. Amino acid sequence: CASSIDTRGITYNEQFF.

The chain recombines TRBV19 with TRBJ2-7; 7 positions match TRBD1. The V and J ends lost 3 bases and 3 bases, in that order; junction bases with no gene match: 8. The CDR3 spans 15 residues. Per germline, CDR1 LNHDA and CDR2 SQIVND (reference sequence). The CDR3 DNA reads TGTGCCAGTAGTATGGGTTCGGGACAGATCTACGAGCAGTACTTC. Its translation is CASSMGSGQIYEQYF.

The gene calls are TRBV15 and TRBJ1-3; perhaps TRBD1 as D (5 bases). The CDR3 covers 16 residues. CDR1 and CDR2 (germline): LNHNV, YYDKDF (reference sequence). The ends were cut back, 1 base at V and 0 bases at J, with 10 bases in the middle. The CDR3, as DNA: TGTGCCACCAGCAGAGGTACAGGTAACTCTGGAAACACCATATATTTT. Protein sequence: CATSRGTGNSGNTIYF.

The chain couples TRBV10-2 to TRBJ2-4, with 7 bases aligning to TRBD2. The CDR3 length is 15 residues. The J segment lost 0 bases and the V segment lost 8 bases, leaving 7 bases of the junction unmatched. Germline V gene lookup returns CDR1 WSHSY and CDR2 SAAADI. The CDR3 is CASGSSGLAKNIQYF. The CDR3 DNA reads TGCGCCAGCGGATCTAGCGGTCTAGCCAAAAACATTCAGTACTTC.

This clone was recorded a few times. The CDR3 here is CASSTGQNANYGYTF. The CDR3 coding sequence is TGTGCCAGCAGTACGGGACAGAACGCTAACTATGGCTACACCTTC. The chain combines TRBV27 with TRBJ1-2; 7 bases are a match to TRBD1. The junction had 6 bases not matched to a gene; V was cut back by 5 bases and J by 0 bases. Germline V gene sequence: CDR1 MNHEY, CDR2 SMNVEV (reference sequence). The CDR3 runs 15 residues.

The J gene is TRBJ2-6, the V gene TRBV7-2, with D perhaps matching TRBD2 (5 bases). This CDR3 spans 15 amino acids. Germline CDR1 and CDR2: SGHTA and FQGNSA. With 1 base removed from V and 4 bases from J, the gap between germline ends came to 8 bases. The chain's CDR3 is CASSLGRHGANVLTF. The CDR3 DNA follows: TGTGCCAGCAGCTTAGGGAGGCACGGGGCCAACGTCCTGACTTTC.

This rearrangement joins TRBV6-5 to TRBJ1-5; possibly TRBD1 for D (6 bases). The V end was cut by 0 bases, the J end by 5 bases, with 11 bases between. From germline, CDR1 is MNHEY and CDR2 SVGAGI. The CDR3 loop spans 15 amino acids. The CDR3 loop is CASSYSAGEYQPQHF. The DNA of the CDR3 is TGTGCCAGCAGTTACTCTGCAGGGGAGTATCAGCCCCAGCATTTT.

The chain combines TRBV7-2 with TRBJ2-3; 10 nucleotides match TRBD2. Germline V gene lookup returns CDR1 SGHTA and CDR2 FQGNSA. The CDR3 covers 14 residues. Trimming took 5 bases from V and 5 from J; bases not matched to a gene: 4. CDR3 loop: CASSRRLAGDTQYF. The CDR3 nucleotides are TGTGCCAGCAGCCGCAGACTAGCGGGAGATACGCAGTATTTT.

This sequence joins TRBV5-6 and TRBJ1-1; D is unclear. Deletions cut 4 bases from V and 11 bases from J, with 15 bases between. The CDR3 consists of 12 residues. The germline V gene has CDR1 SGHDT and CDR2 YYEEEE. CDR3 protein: CASSPGGGTAFF. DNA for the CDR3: TGTGCCAGCAGCCCCGGCGGTGGAACCGCTTTCTTT. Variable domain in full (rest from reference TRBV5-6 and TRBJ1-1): DAGVTQSPTHLIKTRGQQVTLRCSPKSGHDTVSWYQQALGQGPQFIFQYYEEEERQRGNFPDRFSGHQFPNYSSELNVNALLLGDSALYLCASSPGGGTAFFGQGTRLTVV.

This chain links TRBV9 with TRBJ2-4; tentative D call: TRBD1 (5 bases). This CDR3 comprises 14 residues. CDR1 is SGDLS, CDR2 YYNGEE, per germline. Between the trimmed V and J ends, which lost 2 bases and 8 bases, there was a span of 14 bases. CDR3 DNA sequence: TGTGCCAGCAGCGTCGATCAGGGTGGCGACATTCAGTACTTC. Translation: CASSVDQGGDIQYF.